This passage covers 19 T cell receptor beta chains from one sample sequenced in a study of shared clonotypes between healthy human individuals. Some clones are missing from TCRdb's copy, which holds only in-frame ones; the method was immunoSEQ multiplex PCR. The data hold over 400,000 clones, with 60% to 80% observed a single time. The sequenced material came from PBMCs. The source of these receptors is a woman aged 35 to 49 in good health. Some clones in this sample may be carry-over from other donors' samples.

The chain uses TRBV7-2 and TRBJ1-2; D is ambiguous. There are 14 residues in the CDR3. Germline loops: CDR1 SGHTA, CDR2 FQGNSA. Between the trimmed V and J ends, which lost 1 base and 0 bases, there was a span of 6 bases. CDR3: CASSLGGPNYGYTF. The DNA of the CDR3 is TGTGCCAGCAGCTTAGGTGGGCCTAACTATGGCTACACCTTC.

The CDR3 DNA is TGTGCCAGAAGCACGGCACAGGGGGCCTTCAATCAGCCCCAGCATTTT. Amino acid sequence: CARSTAQGAFNQPQHF. The chain uses TRBV5-3 and TRBJ1-5; 9 bases agree with TRBD1. TRBV5-3 carries the ORF label, with uncertain function. Trimming cost V 4 bases and J 3 bases; bases outside gene matches: 8. This CDR3 is built from 16 residues.

The chain recombines TRBV11-2 with TRBJ2-1, with D possibly TRBD1 on 5 matching bases. CDR3 size: 12 residues. V was cut by 5 bases and J by 12 bases, with 14 bases left in between. Germline CDR1 SGHAT, CDR2 FQNNGV. CDR3 sequence: CASSGPGFGQFF. CDR3 nucleotide sequence: TGTGCCAGCAGCGGACCAGGGTTCGGGCAGTTCTTC.

The chain recombines TRBV27 with TRBJ2-2; D gene ambiguous. The V gene's germline CDR1 is MNHEY and CDR2 SMNVEV (reference sequence). CDR3 length: 13 amino acids. V lost 10 bases, J lost 7 bases, and 16 bases lay in between. The CDR3 DNA is TGTGCCACGTCATACAAGGTGGGCGGGGAGCTGTTTTTT. Translated: CATSYKVGGELFF.

The V gene is TRBV28, the J gene TRBJ2-7, with D perhaps matching TRBD1 (7 bases). Deletions cut 10 bases from V and 4 bases from J, with 14 bases between. The CDR3 has 12 residues. Germline CDR1 MDHEN, CDR2 SYDVKM. The CDR3 loop is CATVQGRYEQYF. CDR3 DNA: TGTGCCACCGTACAGGGGAGGTACGAGCAGTACTTC.

The genes are TRBV7-2 and TRBJ1-4, with D tentatively TRBD1 (6 bases). Germline lookup yields CDR1 SGHTA and CDR2 FQGNSA. The germline V and J ends were trimmed by 4 bases and 0 bases, with 12 bases remaining between them. The CDR3 extends over 16 amino acids. The CDR3 DNA reads as TGTGCCAGCAGCTCAGCGGACAGTGCAACTAATGAAAAACTGTTTTTT. It is translated as CASSSADSATNEKLFF. Complete variable domain (other parts from reference TRBV7-2 and TRBJ1-4): GAGVSQSPSNKVTEKGKDVELRCDPISGHTALYWYRQSLGQGLEFLIYFQGNSAPDKSGLPSDRFSAERTGGSVSTLTIQRTQQEDSAVYLCASSSADSATNEKLFFGSGTQLSVL.

This chain links TRBV2 with TRBJ2-3; the D is unclear. Germline assignment: CDR1 SNHLY and CDR2 FYNNEI. Trimming stripped 4 bases from V and 0 bases from J, with 11 bases between. The CDR3 consists of 15 residues. The CDR3 coding sequence is TGTGCCAGCAGTGTGCGCTCTTCTAGCACAGATACGCAGTATTTT. It codes for CASSVRSSSTDTQYF.

The chain couples TRBV18 to TRBJ1-5; weak D call: TRBD1 (5 bases). The V end was cut by 2 bases, the J end by 1 base, with 6 bases between. In germline, CDR1 is KGHSH, CDR2 LQKENI. The CDR3 spans 14 residues. The CDR3 loop reads CASSPGGSNQPQHF. The CDR3 DNA reads TGTGCCAGCTCACCAGGGGGAAGCAATCAGCCCCAGCATTTT.

The V gene is TRBV30, the J gene TRBJ2-1; 10 nucleotides align to TRBD2. CDR1 and CDR2 from the germline V gene are GTSNPN and SVGIG (reference sequence). Unmatched junction bases numbered 7, after V lost 0 bases and J lost 2 bases. The CDR3 sequence is 17 residues long. The CDR3: CAWSVRTSGRAYNEQFF. The CDR3 DNA sequence: TGTGCCTGGAGTGTACGGACTAGCGGAAGAGCCTACAATGAGCAGTTCTTC.

This chain joins TRBV11-2 and TRBJ2-1; D gene unclear. Germline CDR1 is SGHAT and CDR2 is FQNNGV. V shed 4 bases and J shed 6 bases, with 4 bases lying between them. The CDR3 loop spans 11 amino acids. DNA for the CDR3: TGTGCCAGCAGCTACGGCAATGAGCAGTTCTTC. Its translation is CASSYGNEQFF.

About this clone itself: A much larger clone differs by one base, so this may be a read error. The chain joins TRBV28 to TRBJ1-2; D possibly corresponds to TRBD1 (5 bases). V gave up 10 bases and J gave up 3 bases, with 12 bases separating them. Per germline, CDR1 MDHEN and CDR2 SYDVKM. The CDR3 sequence is 12 residues long. This chain's CDR3 is CAIRGVDYGYTF. The DNA of the CDR3 is TGTGCCATCCGGGGGGTGGACTATGGCTACACCTTC.

The gene calls are TRBV4-1 and TRBJ2-4; a weak D match, TRBD2 (6 bases). The CDR3 covers 15 residues. Germline CDR1 and CDR2: MGHRA and YSYEKL. V lost 1 base and J lost 0, with 7 bases in between. The CDR3 region has the DNA TGCGCCAGCAGCCAAGTGGGGGGAGCCAAAAACATTCAGTACTTC. This encodes CASSQVGGAKNIQYF.

This chain uses TRBV9 with TRBJ2-1; D is uncertain. The germline V gene encodes CDR1 SGDLS and CDR2 YYNGEE. V lost 0 bases and J 8 bases, leaving 21 bases between the germline ends. CDR3 size: 17 residues. CDR3 in amino acids: CASSVASSFLGYDEQFF. CDR3 nucleotides: TGTGCCAGCAGCGTAGCTTCTAGTTTCTTGGGGTACGATGAGCAGTTCTTC.

The chain combines TRBV28 with TRBJ1-2; 11 bases line up with TRBD1. The CDR3 runs to 17 residues. The V and J ends lost 2 bases and 6 bases, in that order; junction bases with no gene match: 11. Germline-derived CDR1 and CDR2 are MDHEN and SYDVKM. The DNA for the CDR3 is TGTGCCAGCAGTTTAGCGGGGACAGGGGGAACCGTAGATGGCTACACCTTC. It yields the protein CASSLAGTGGTVDGYTF.

A word on this clone: Other DNA sequences within the sample encode an identical CDR3. The chain employs TRBV6-1 and TRBJ2-1; 7 nucleotides line up with TRBD1. CDR1 MNHNS and CDR2 SASEGT come from the germline V gene. Unmatched junction bases numbered 4, after V lost 1 base and J lost 4 bases. CDR3 length: 15 residues. The chain's CDR3 is CASSEDGTDYNEQFF. CDR3 nucleotide sequence: TGTGCCAGCAGTGAAGATGGGACAGATTACAATGAGCAGTTCTTC.

V usage is TRBV28 and J usage is TRBJ2-7; 12 nucleotides align to TRBD1. This CDR3 comprises 16 residues. The germline V gene has CDR1 MDHEN and CDR2 SYDVKM. V shed 7 bases and J 6 bases; nucleotides not matched to a gene: 13. CDR3 region: CASKVALGQGAGEQYF. The CDR3 coding sequence is TGTGCCAGCAAAGTCGCCCTGGGACAGGGGGCGGGCGAGCAGTACTTC.

The gene calls are TRBV7-2 and TRBJ1-2; 10 nucleotides agree with TRBD1. The V gene end was trimmed by 6 bases and the J gene end by 8 bases; junction bases not matched to a gene: 12. The CDR3 consists of 15 residues. Germline loops: CDR1 SGHTA, CDR2 FQGNSA. CDR3 amino acids: CASSSGRDRGSGYTF. The CDR3 DNA reads as TGTGCCAGCAGTTCCGGCCGGGACAGGGGATCCGGCTACACCTTC.

This clone was detected only once. A clone one base away is much larger, so this may be a read error. The V gene is TRBV15, the J gene TRBJ1-1, with a possible D match to TRBD1 (5 bases). The V end was cut by 8 bases, the J end by 4 bases, with 17 bases between. The CDR3 covers 14 residues. Germline CDR1 and CDR2: LNHNV and YYDKDF (reference sequence). CDR3 sequence (DNA): TGTGCCACCCGAAGTGGGGGAGTGGCCACTGAAGCTTTCTTT. It codes for CATRSGGVATEAFF.

This clone has more than one count but fewer than ten. The chain carries TRBV28 and TRBJ1-1; D remains ambiguous. Germline CDR1 MDHEN, CDR2 SYDVKM. The V gene lost 3 bases and the J gene lost 2 bases, with 13 bases spanning the gap. This CDR3 comprises 15 residues. The CDR3 sequence is CASSFGVWRNTEAFF. In DNA form, the CDR3 reads TGTGCCAGCAGTTTTGGTGTGTGGAGAAACACTGAAGCTTTCTTT. Complete variable domain (other parts from reference TRBV28 and TRBJ1-1): DVKVTQSSRYLVKRTGEKVFLECVQDMDHENMFWYRQDPGLGLRLIYFSYDVKMKEKGDIPEGYSVSREKKERFSLILESASTNQTSMYLCASSFGVWRNTEAFFGQGTRLTVV.